The 5 T cell receptor beta chains presented below share a single source sample, sequenced in a study of T cell responses to AZD1222 COVID-19 vaccine. Repertoires were generated with immunoSEQ multiplex PCR, while TCRdb's copy carries only in-frame clones and drops some. The table shows about 190,000 clones, with more than 90% occurring only once. The specimen comprised peripheral blood, sampled 28 days after the second dose of the MenACWY control vaccine. These receptors were obtained from an adult who received the MenACWY meningococcal vaccine as a control.

This clone was seen a single time. The chain uses TRBV19 and TRBJ2-1; 8 bases agree with TRBD2. In germline, CDR1 is LNHDA, CDR2 SQIVND (reference sequence). The CDR3 loop spans 15 amino acids. V gave up 3 bases and J gave up 6 bases; unmatched junction bases: 7. In DNA, the CDR3 is TGTGCCAGTAGTATCCTAGCGGGTGATCTCAATGAGCAGTTCTTC. This gives the protein CASSILAGDLNEQFF.

This chain connects TRBV10-3 to TRBJ1-2; 7 bases line up with TRBD1. CDR1 ENHRY and CDR2 SYGVKD come from the germline V gene. CDR3 length: 14 amino acids. V trimming: 4 bases; J trimming: 3 bases; junction bases outside the gene matches: 5. The CDR3 protein is CAISGDRWDYGYTF. Here the CDR3 DNA reads TGTGCCATCAGTGGGGACAGATGGGACTATGGCTACACCTTC.

In this sample, this clone turned up a few times. As DNA, the CDR3 is TGTGCCAGCTCAGAACTCACAGGGCTAACTTTCTTT. Translated: CASSELTGLTFF. The chain employs TRBV18 and TRBJ1-1; D might be TRBD1 (6 bases). CDR3 size: 12 residues. Deletions cut 5 bases from V and 12 bases from J, with 16 bases between. CDR1 and CDR2 (germline): KGHSH, LQKENI.

This clone was counted once. This rearrangement joins TRBV7-2 to TRBJ2-1; 7 bases agree with TRBD2. The trim removed 3 bases at V and 6 bases at J, leaving 8 bases unmatched. In germline, CDR1 is SGHTA, CDR2 FQGNSA. CDR3 size: 15 residues. This CDR3 is CASSLGGSGVNEQFF. In DNA form, the CDR3 reads TGTGCCAGCAGCTTGGGCGGGAGCGGTGTCAATGAGCAGTTCTTC.

The chain recombines TRBV11-2 with TRBJ1-6; D unclear. CDR3 length equals 12 residues. V was pared by 6 bases and J by 12 bases, with 12 bases between. Per the germline V gene, CDR1 is SGHAT and CDR2 is FQNNGV. CDR3 sequence: CASRPGLGPLHF. Here the CDR3 DNA reads TGTGCCAGCAGGCCCGGGTTGGGACCCCTCCACTTT.